The 31 T cell receptor beta chains presented below share a single source sample, sequenced in a study of T cell responses to AZD1222 COVID-19 vaccine. TCRdb keeps only in-frame clones here, not all; method: immunoSEQ multiplex PCR. The sample carries over 130,000 clones, approximately 90% recorded once. Specimen: peripheral blood, collected 28 days after the second AZD1222 dose. The receptors stem from an adult who received the AZD1222 COVID-19 vaccine.

V and J are TRBV2 and TRBJ1-6, with a tentative D call TRBD1 (6 bases). Between the trimmed V and J ends, which lost 6 bases and 8 bases, there was a span of 20 bases. CDR1 and CDR2 (germline): SNHLY, FYNNEI. The CDR3 runs to 16 residues. CDR3 nucleotides: TGTGCCAGCAGCACCCCCATAGGGGGTAGGGATTCACCCCTCCACTTT. This translates into CASSTPIGGRDSPLHF. The full variable domain, in which reference TRBV2 and TRBJ1-6 provide the parts outside the CDR3, is EPEVTQTPSHQVTQMGQEVILRCVPISNHLYFYWYRQILGQKVEFLVSFYNNEISEKSEIFDDQFSVERPDGSNFTLKIRSTKLEDSAMYFCASSTPIGGRDSPLHFGNGTRLTVT.

The chain joins TRBV6-1 to TRBJ2-1; D remains unclear. Between the trimmed V and J ends, which lost 3 bases and 1 base, there was a span of 7 bases. The CDR3 extends over 14 amino acids. Germline CDR1 MNHNS, CDR2 SASEGT. CDR3 nucleotide sequence: TGTGCCAGCAGTGAGGCTTTTTCCTACAATGAGCAGTTCTTC. It encodes CASSEAFSYNEQFF.

This chain uses TRBV11-2 with TRBJ1-2; D call uncertain. CDR3 length equals 15 residues. Germline-derived CDR1 and CDR2 are SGHAT and FQNNGV. V lost 2 bases, J lost 8 bases, and 18 bases lay in between. In DNA, the CDR3 is TGTGCCAGCAGCTTATCGGCTTACGGAGCAATGGGCTACACCTTC. The encoded protein is CASSLSAYGAMGYTF.

The gene calls are TRBV5-8 and TRBJ2-1; D not certain. The CDR3 is 15 residues long. Trimming took off 4 bases at V and 8 bases at J, with 19 bases between the two ends. Germline V gene lookup returns CDR1 SGHTS and CDR2 YDEGEE. The CDR3, as DNA: TGTGCCAGCAGCGTTGGAATCGGTAGTGCCGATGAGCAGTTCTTC. Its protein is CASSVGIGSADEQFF.

The chain couples TRBV6-5 to TRBJ1-5; D perhaps matches TRBD1 (5 bases). This CDR3 comprises 15 residues. Germline loops: CDR1 MNHEY, CDR2 SVGAGI. With 0 bases removed from V and 4 bases from J, the gap between germline ends came to 10 bases. As DNA, the CDR3 is TGTGCCAGCAGTTACTCGCCGGGGGATAATCAGCCCCAGCATTTT. This gives the protein CASSYSPGDNQPQHF.

This chain links TRBV19 with TRBJ1-1; tentative D call: TRBD1 (5 bases). V was pared by 5 bases and J by 4 bases, with 11 bases between. The CDR3 spans 13 residues. CDR1 and CDR2 from the germline V gene are LNHDA and SQIVND (reference sequence). The CDR3 reads CASSRRQGTEAFF. In DNA form, the CDR3 reads TGTGCCAGTAGTCGGAGGCAGGGCACTGAAGCTTTCTTT. The full variable domain, its missing parts supplied by reference TRBV19 and TRBJ1-1, is DGGITQSPKYLFRKEGQNVTLSCEQNLNHDAMYWYRQDPGQGLRLIYYSQIVNDFQKGDIAEGYSVSREKKESFPLTVTSAQKNPTAFYLCASSRRQGTEAFFGQGTRLTVV.

J is TRBJ1-2 and V is TRBV7-2; TRBD1 is a possible D gene (6 bases). Trimming shortened V by 8 bases and J by 8 bases, and 18 bases separated the two germline ends. The germline V gene has CDR1 SGHTA and CDR2 FQGNSA. The CDR3 consists of 13 residues. The CDR3 DNA reads TGTGCCAGCGGGTTACAGGGTTTCGTCGGCTACACCTTC. Its protein product is CASGLQGFVGYTF.

This clone appeared a few times. J is TRBJ1-1 and V is TRBV27; D not certain. The CDR3 is made up of 11 amino acids. The germline V and J ends were trimmed by 7 bases and 8 bases, with 11 bases remaining between them. Germline-derived CDR1 and CDR2 are MNHEY and SMNVEV (reference sequence). The CDR3 protein is CASKREEEAFF. The CDR3 region has the DNA TGTGCCAGCAAAAGAGAGGAGGAAGCTTTCTTT.

This chain uses TRBV28 with TRBJ1-2; TRBD1 aligns across 7 bases. With 0 bases clipped from V and 6 bases from J, the junction kept 7 bases outside the gene matches. Germline V gene data show CDR1 as MDHEN and CDR2 as SYDVKM. This CDR3 contains 15 residues. CDR3 in DNA: TGTGCCAGCAGTTTATGGGCAGGGGGAGGTGATGGCTACACCTTC. Amino acids: CASSLWAGGGDGYTF.

Turning to this clone: One end of the junction varies from germline; a read error may be responsible. This chain uses TRBV30 with TRBJ1-1; D call uncertain. Germline V gene lookup returns CDR1 GTSNPN and CDR2 SVGIG (reference sequence). The CDR3 has 14 residues. DNA of the CDR3: TGTGCTTGGAGTGTATTGTTGGGGAACACTGAAGCTTTCTTT. Residues: CAWSVLLGNTEAFF.

The CDR3 loop reads CASSLSSGELFF. The CDR3 DNA sequence: TGTGCCAGCAGCTTATCTTCCGGGGAGCTGTTTTTT. This rearrangement joins TRBV7-9 to TRBJ2-2; D is ambiguous. The V gene's germline CDR1 is SEHNR and CDR2 FQNEAQ (reference sequence). Trimming removed 2 bases from V and 6 bases from J, with 4 bases in between. This CDR3 has 12 amino acids.

The chain is built from TRBV29-1 and TRBJ2-6; 7 bases agree with TRBD2. V was pared by 6 bases and J by 2 bases, with 1 base of the junction left unmatched. Germline CDR1 reads SQVTM; CDR2 reads ANQGSEA. The CDR3 is 13 amino acids. CDR3 nucleotide sequence: TGCAGCGTAGGACTAGCTGGGGCCAACGTCCTGACTTTC. Its translation is CSVGLAGANVLTF.

This clone showed up just once. In nucleotides, the CDR3 is TGTGCCAGCAGCTTGAAGGGACCTCCCGGGGAGACCCAGTACTTC. Its translation is CASSLKGPPGETQYF. This sequence joins TRBV7-6 and TRBJ2-5, with D tentatively TRBD1 or TRBD2 (5 bases each). CDR1 SGHVS and CDR2 FNYEAQ come from the germline V gene. The length of the CDR3 is 15 residues. V gave up 3 bases and J gave up 5 bases, with 16 bases separating them.

The chain joins TRBV10-3 to TRBJ1-1; no firm D call. V lost 10 bases and J 0 bases, leaving 15 bases between the germline ends. This CDR3 is built from 14 residues. Germline-derived CDR1 and CDR2 are ENHRY and SYGVKD. CDR3 DNA sequence: TGTGCCACCCGGCGGGGAGGGTTGAACACTGAAGCTTTCTTT. Amino acid sequence: CATRRGGLNTEAFF.

This chain connects TRBV27 to TRBJ2-3; D may be TRBD2 (5 bases). This CDR3 contains 15 residues. V lost 5 bases and J lost 3, with 15 bases in between. Germline V gene sequence: CDR1 MNHEY, CDR2 SMNVEV (reference sequence). The CDR3 DNA follows: TGTGCCAGCAGTAGAATTTTGTCGGGGACAGATACGCAGTATTTT. Residues: CASSRILSGTDTQYF.

This chain connects TRBV21-1 to TRBJ1-1. TRBV21-1 is marked as a pseudogene. CDR3 length: 14 residues. Written as DNA, the CDR3 is TGTGCCAGCAGCAAAGCTTACGAGAACACTGAAGCTTTCTTT. It specifies CASSKAYENTEAFF.

The chain is built from TRBV6-2 or TRBV6-3 and TRBJ2-1; D not certain. Germline loops: CDR1 MNHEY, CDR2 SVGEGT. The CDR3 runs 16 residues. Trimming cost V 2 bases and J 1 base, with 12 bases left between them. CDR3 DNA sequence: TGTGCCAGCAGTTACGGTCGTCTCCGTTCCTACAATGAGCAGTTCTTC. Its protein product is CASSYGRLRSYNEQFF.

This chain joins TRBV29-1 and TRBJ1-5; D unclear. Germline V gives CDR1 SQVTM, CDR2 ANQGSEA. V was trimmed by 1 base and J by 5 bases, leaving 6 bases between them. The CDR3 has 12 residues. CDR3 loop: CSVEVKDQPQHF. CDR3 bases: TGCAGCGTTGAAGTAAAAGATCAGCCCCAGCATTTT.

The chain employs TRBV9 and TRBJ1-3; 9 bases line up with TRBD1. The CDR3 contains 16 residues. The V gene end was trimmed by 3 bases and the J gene end by 3 bases; junction bases not matched to a gene: 7. The germline V gene encodes CDR1 SGDLS and CDR2 YYNGEE. The CDR3 loop reads CASSAEQGARGNTIYF. The CDR3 bases are TGTGCCAGCAGCGCCGAACAGGGGGCGCGTGGAAACACCATATATTTT.

The V call is TRBV7-9, the J call TRBJ1-5, with 7 bases that match TRBD1. V shed 3 bases, J shed 10 bases, and the junction held 9 bases outside the gene matches. The CDR3 has 14 residues. Germline V CDR1 and CDR2: SEHNR, FQNEAQ (reference sequence). The CDR3 protein is CASSFGQEGSPQHF. The CDR3 DNA sequence: TGTGCCAGCAGCTTCGGACAGGAAGGTAGTCCCCAGCATTTT.

This chain connects TRBV13 to TRBJ2-1, with D tentatively TRBD1 (6 bases). Between the trimmed V and J ends, which lost 6 bases and 4 bases, there was a span of 10 bases. The CDR3 has 13 amino acids. CDR1 and CDR2 (germline): PRHDT, FYEKMQ (reference sequence). CDR3 in DNA: TGTGCCAGCAGTTCTAGGGGGTACAATGAGCAGTTCTTC. Translation: CASSSRGYNEQFF.

This chain connects TRBV29-1 to TRBJ2-5; D is unclear. The V end was cut by 5 bases, the J end by 7 bases, with 8 bases between. CDR3 length equals 10 residues. CDR1 and CDR2 (germline): SQVTM, ANQGSEA. The CDR3 nucleotides are TGCAGCGTTACCCCGGGGACCCAGTACTTC. Translation gives CSVTPGTQYF.

The chain combines TRBV19 with TRBJ1-5; D unresolved. CDR3 length: 14 amino acids. The V and J ends lost 4 bases and 0 bases respectively, with 7 bases between them. Germline CDR1 is LNHDA and CDR2 is SQIVND (reference sequence). This CDR3 reads CASSTPVSNQPQHF. The CDR3 DNA follows: TGTGCCAGTAGTACGCCAGTTAGCAATCAGCCCCAGCATTTT.

This rearrangement joins TRBV3-1 (or the pseudogene TRBV3-2) to TRBJ1-2, with 11 bases lining up with TRBD1. The trim removed 1 base at V and 4 bases at J, leaving 5 bases unmatched. The CDR3 is 16 residues long. CDR1 and CDR2 from the germline V gene are LGHDT and YNNKEL (reference sequence). DNA for the CDR3: TGTGCCAGCAGCCAAGCGGACAGGGGGCACGGCTATGGCTACACCTTC. It encodes CASSQADRGHGYGYTF.

The chain combines TRBV6-2 or TRBV6-3 with TRBJ1-4, with no clear D. The CDR3 length is 17 residues. Germline-derived CDR1 and CDR2 are MNHEY and SVGEGT. Trimming removed 0 bases at V and 0 bases at J, with 11 bases between. The CDR3 loop is CASSYSFTEATNEKLFF. CDR3 coding DNA: TGTGCCAGCAGTTACTCGTTTACAGAGGCAACTAATGAAAAACTGTTTTTT.

This chain links TRBV19 with TRBJ2-2, with TRBD1 matching over 10 bases. The J segment lost 4 bases and the V segment lost 5 bases, leaving 4 bases of the junction unmatched. The CDR3 consists of 15 residues. The germline CDR1 and CDR2 sequences are LNHDA and SQIVND (reference sequence). The CDR3 DNA is TGTGCCAGTAGTCCGACAGGGGGCGCCACCGGGGAGCTGTTTTTT. It encodes CASSPTGGATGELFF.

The CDR3 bases are TGTGCCAGCAGCTTCCGACTAGCGGGGTTGAATACGCAGTATTTT. It codes for CASSFRLAGLNTQYF. The genes are TRBV7-2 and TRBJ2-3; 11 bases fit TRBD2. The CDR3 covers 15 residues. Trimming cost V 3 bases and J 7 bases; bases outside gene matches: 6. Germline-derived CDR1 and CDR2 are SGHTA and FQGNSA.

V and J are TRBV20-1 and TRBJ1-3; D is uncertain. V lost 8 bases and J 0 bases, leaving 5 bases between the germline ends. CDR1 is DFQATT, CDR2 SNEGSKA, per germline (reference sequence). The CDR3 covers 11 residues. CDR3 in DNA: TGCAGTATAGACTCTGGAAACACCATATATTTT. As protein: CSIDSGNTIYF.

V is TRBV24-1 and J is TRBJ2-3, with D tentatively TRBD1 (5 bases). The CDR3 totals 14 residues. V gave up 0 bases and J gave up 5 bases, with 8 bases separating them. Germline V gene lookup returns CDR1 KGHDR and CDR2 SFDVKD. The CDR3 DNA is TGTGCCACCAGTGATTTGTGGCAGGGAGATACGCAGTATTTT. Translated, it gives CATSDLWQGDTQYF.

The V gene is TRBV28, the J gene TRBJ2-7; TRBD1 aligns across 7 bases. The CDR3 length is 15 residues. In germline, CDR1 is MDHEN, CDR2 SYDVKM. V trimming: 6 bases; J trimming: 2 bases; junction bases outside the gene matches: 10. CDR3 sequence reads: CASSRPRTGPYEQYF. The CDR3 nucleotides read TGTGCCAGCAGCCGTCCCCGGACAGGCCCCTACGAGCAGTACTTC.

This chain links TRBV9 with TRBJ2-7; 13 nucleotides match TRBD2. The V segment lost 2 bases and the J segment 4 bases; nucleotides outside the gene matches: 6. This CDR3 contains 16 residues. CDR1 is SGDLS and CDR2 is YYNGEE in the germline V gene. The CDR3 DNA reads TGTGCCAGCAGCGTTGGGGGGACTAGCGGGACTTACGAGCAGTACTTC. Translation gives CASSVGGTSGTYEQYF.